The next 10 T cell receptor beta chains were all read from a single sample in a study of blood T cell repertoires in COVID-19. Profiled with immunoSEQ multiplex PCR; TCRdb holds only in-frame clones, not every one. In the table there are fewer than 150,000 clones, about nine tenths of which are singletons. Material for sequencing was peripheral blood. The receptors shown here come from a woman between 65 and 79 years old with acute or convalescent COVID-19.

The rearrangement uses TRBV2 and TRBJ1-5; TRBD1 agrees at 9 bases. The CDR3 has 15 amino acids. Germline values: CDR1 SNHLY, CDR2 FYNNEI. V trimming: 5 bases; J trimming: 4 bases; junction bases outside the gene matches: 6. CDR3 sequence: CASSNGQGLNQPQHF. CDR3 nucleotides: TGTGCCAGCAGTAATGGACAGGGGTTAAATCAGCCCCAGCATTTT.

The chain recombines TRBV19 with TRBJ2-3, with 8 bases that match TRBD2. The CDR3 contains 15 residues. Germline lookup yields CDR1 LNHDA and CDR2 SQIVND (reference sequence). The V and J ends lost 5 bases and 7 bases, in that order; junction bases with no gene match: 11. The CDR3 protein is CASSLSGGPRHTQYF. As DNA, the CDR3 is TGTGCCAGTAGTCTCAGCGGGGGCCCCCGGCATACGCAGTATTTT.

This chain joins TRBV2 and TRBJ1-2; D is uncertain. Trimming removed 7 bases from V and 8 bases from J, with 17 bases in between. Germline V gene data show CDR1 as SNHLY and CDR2 as FYNNEI. The CDR3 consists of 13 residues. The CDR3 here is CASTLAFAGGYTF. The CDR3 bases are TGTGCCAGCACATTAGCGTTCGCGGGCGGCTACACCTTC.

The chain links TRBV3-1 (or the pseudogene TRBV3-2) to TRBJ2-5; TRBD2 agrees at 14 bases. J lost 9 bases, V lost 3 bases, and 6 bases had no gene match. CDR1 and CDR2 (germline): LGHDT, YNNKEL (reference sequence). The length of the CDR3 is 15 residues. The chain's CDR3 is CASSQGTSGGGAQYF. The CDR3, as DNA: TGTGCCAGCAGCCAGGGGACTAGCGGGGGCGGGGCCCAGTACTTC.

The rearrangement joins TRBV7-4 to TRBJ1-5; D unresolved. V was clipped by 7 bases and J by 7 bases, with 8 bases between them. This CDR3 has 11 residues. Germline loops: CDR1 SGHVT, CDR2 SQSDAQ. CDR3 amino acids: CASTRNQPQHF. DNA of the CDR3: TGTGCCAGCACCAGGAACCAGCCCCAGCATTTT.

The chain combines TRBV12-1 with TRBJ2-1; TRBD2, the table's D call, was not compared with the DNA. TRBV12-1 is classified as a pseudogene. The CDR3 is 16 residues long. CDR3 protein: CASSLGRGPRGNEQFF. The CDR3 nucleotides read TGTGCCAGCAGCTTGGGGCGGGGCCCAAGAGGCAATGAGCAGTTCTTC.

The gene calls are TRBV7-2 and TRBJ2-2; 7 nucleotides line up with TRBD2. In germline, CDR1 is SGHTA, CDR2 FQGNSA. CDR3 size: 15 residues. Trimming took 3 bases from V and 3 from J; bases not matched to a gene: 4. Here the CDR3 reads CASSLASGYTGELFF. The CDR3 DNA reads as TGTGCCAGCAGCTTGGCTAGCGGTTACACCGGGGAGCTGTTTTTT.

CDR3 sequence: CASSGGTGQETQYF. The CDR3 DNA follows: TGTGCCAGCAGTGGGGGGACAGGTCAAGAGACCCAGTACTTC. The genes are TRBV2 and TRBJ2-5; 8 nucleotides line up with TRBD1. With 4 bases clipped from V and 2 bases from J, the junction kept 3 bases outside the gene matches. The CDR3 has 14 residues. CDR1 is SNHLY and CDR2 is FYNNEI in the germline V gene. The full variable domain, with the rest looked up from reference TRBV2 and TRBJ2-5, is EPEVTQTPSHQVTQMGQEVILRCVPISNHLYFYWYRQILGQKVEFLVSFYNNEISEKSEIFDDQFSVERPDGSNFTLKIRSTKLEDSAMYFCASSGGTGQETQYFGPGTRLLVL.

The V call is TRBV15, the J call TRBJ1-1; the match to TRBD1 covers 8 bases. After removal of 10 bases from V and 6 bases from J, the junction contained 10 bases not matched to a gene. CDR3 length equals 13 residues. Per germline, CDR1 LNHNV and CDR2 YYDKDF (reference sequence). The CDR3 bases are TGTGCCATCCAGGGGGCGCAGGGTGCTGAAGCTTTCTTT. This translates into CAIQGAQGAEAFF.

The V call is TRBV6-5, the J call TRBJ1-1; D remains unclear. The CDR3 runs 15 residues. Germline V lookup: CDR1 MNHEY, CDR2 SVGAGI. The V gene lost 5 bases and the J gene lost 5 bases, with 18 bases spanning the gap. CDR3 nucleotide sequence: TGTGCCAGCAGTCGTACTCTTACCCGAGGTACTGAAGCTTTCTTT. This encodes CASSRTLTRGTEAFF.